The entry below describes one TCR beta chain. Original analysis: For nucleated cells, counts were estimated from reference gene primer amplification. The protocol was immunoSEQ multiplex PCR, while the TCRdb copy is restricted to in-frame clones and leaves out a portion. V and J calls and clone size come straight from that table; D and trimming were deduced from the DNA. This sample has approximately 250,000 clones, with approximately 85% found just once. The germline gives CDR1 SGHDN, CDR2 FVKESK. This CDR3 comprises 16 residues. Losses at the gene ends were 4 bases for V and 3 bases for J; bases not matched to a gene: 7. Everyone who took part was roughly 18 to 89 years old, and they came from 24 US areas. These data are taken from a study of blood T cell repertoires in COVID-19.

This clonotype was obtained from a woman aged 50 to 60 with acute COVID-19. The chain carries TRBV14 and TRBJ2-1; 9 bases match TRBD1. Specimen: PBMCs or T cells enriched from blood (not recorded which). For the CDR3, the DNA is TGTGCCAGCAGCCCTACAGGGGGCAGTATCTACAATGAGCAGTTCTTC. The encoded protein is CASSPTGGSIYNEQFF. The complete variable domain, with remaining parts taken from reference TRBV14 and TRBJ2-1, reads EAGVTQFPSHSVIEKGQTVTLRCDPISGHDNLYWYRRVMGKEIKFLLHFVKESKQDESGMPNNRFLAERTGGTYSTLKVQPAELEDSGVYFCASSPTGGSIYNEQFFGPGTRLTVL.